This entry describes one TCR beta chain. Its antigen is unknown. The input lacks base qualities; no much larger clone sits a single base away. The CDR3 regions of human TCRbeta chains were subjected to immunosequencing. As for the authors' bioinformatics: Repertoire TCRs were matched against a reference library of SARS-CoV-2-specific TCRs generated with the MIRA antigen-specificity platform. Breadth meant the fraction of unique TCRs that were SARS-CoV-2-associated, whereas depth meant the fraction of total T cells that were SARS-CoV-2-associated. Using the MIRA data, each spike-specific TCR was mapped to the spike region that the TCR reacts to and placed in a CD4 or CD8 class. Log10-transformed breadth and depth values were compared by one-way ANOVA with Sidak's multiple comparisons tests. The clones in this table, taken by TCRdb from immuneACCESS, are in-frame only. Not every clone is retained; where verified, under half of the shortfall comes from an unresolved V gene, and the cause of the rest is unknown. V, J and clone size are taken as reported in that table, and D and trimming were inferred from the DNA itself. Present in this sample are around 92,000 clones, about nine tenths of which were seen just once. The ten top clones hold 22% of the sample.

This entry belongs to a study of T cell responses to AZD1222 COVID-19 vaccine (dated by TCRdb to the early 2020s). Concerning the study at large: AZD1222 recipients whose second dose came at about 4 weeks and those whose second dose came at about 12 weeks were combined into one group, since spike-specific TCR depth and breadth did not differ between the two schedules. A total of more than 230 trial participants underwent TCR sequencing, of whom more than 200 had received two doses of AZD1222 and approximately 26 had received two doses of the MenACWY control vaccine. Trial participants were enrolled into age subgroups of 18-55, 56-69 and 70-plus years, which contained about 160, 30 and 59 TCR-sequenced participants, respectively. General findings and caveats noted by the study authors: After two AZD1222 doses, both the breadth and the depth of spike-specific TCRs were significantly higher than at day 0 and than in MenACWY recipients. Because no day 14 peak-response samples were available, the repertoires could be characterized only after the peak T cell response. The 56-69-year group was small, and its depth increase did not reach significance, likely because of low power. Conclusions about previously exposed vaccinees were limited because only six AZD1222 recipients were SARS-CoV-2 seropositive at baseline. Reportedly, almost half of the unique spike-specific TCRs recognized epitopes lying outside the regions that are mutated in the B.1.351 and B.1.1.7 variants. The whole spike protein was spanned by vaccine-associated CD4 TCRs, and dominant responses were seen in regions 160-218 and 743-854. Participants were mostly white British and included more females than males, and it was suggested by the authors that clonal diversity may have been underestimated.

From the cysteine up to the phenylalanine, the CDR3 has a length of 15 residues. Just the 45-base CDR3 DNA is kept, in frame starting at base 1. V and J lose 5 bases and 4 bases, and a span of 18 bases separates them. CDR1 and CDR2, per the germline V gene, are SGHTA and FQGNSA. Read against the paper, the sample's time point label means: baseline before first vaccination. Vaccinee samples came from UK trials COV001 and COV002, including a single-blind randomized controlled phase 2/3 trial of AZD1222 (ChAdOx1 nCoV-19) in healthy adults. Trial participant PBMC samples were collected at day 0 and day 28 after the second dose for TCRbeta chain sequencing.

Sequences were derived from peripheral blood, sampled on day 0 of AZD1222 vaccination. The sequence came from an adult in good health. The sequence links TRBV7-2 to TRBJ2-7; TRBD1 is perhaps the D gene, given 5 matching bases. The DNA is as follows: TGTGCCAGCAGCAAAGAAGGGGTAGCAGTTTACGAGCAGTACTTC. It is translated as CASSKEGVAVYEQYF.